This T cell receptor beta chain was identified in a study of preoperative IRX-2 immunotherapy in early breast cancer. Germline V CDR1 and CDR2: GTSNPN, SVGIG (reference sequence). The CDR3 length is 13 residues. Trimming pared 0 bases from V and 3 bases from J, leaving 8 bases between. The protocol was immunoSEQ multiplex PCR, while the TCRdb copy is restricted to in-frame clones and leaves out a portion. The sample lists some 30,000 clones; almost 90% were seen once. Specified treatment: preoperative locoregional IRX-2 cytokine immunotherapy. Samples came from a phase Ib trial of preoperative locoregional IRX-2 cytokine immunotherapy.

Sampling was conducted from a patient treated with IRX-2 immunotherapy. This chain uses TRBV30 with TRBJ1-1; D possibly corresponds to TRBD1 (5 bases). The source of this sequence is a human donor with breast cancer. The CDR3 region is CAWSVQGDTEAFF. CDR3 coding DNA: TGTGCCTGGAGTGTACAAGGGGACACTGAAGCTTTCTTT.